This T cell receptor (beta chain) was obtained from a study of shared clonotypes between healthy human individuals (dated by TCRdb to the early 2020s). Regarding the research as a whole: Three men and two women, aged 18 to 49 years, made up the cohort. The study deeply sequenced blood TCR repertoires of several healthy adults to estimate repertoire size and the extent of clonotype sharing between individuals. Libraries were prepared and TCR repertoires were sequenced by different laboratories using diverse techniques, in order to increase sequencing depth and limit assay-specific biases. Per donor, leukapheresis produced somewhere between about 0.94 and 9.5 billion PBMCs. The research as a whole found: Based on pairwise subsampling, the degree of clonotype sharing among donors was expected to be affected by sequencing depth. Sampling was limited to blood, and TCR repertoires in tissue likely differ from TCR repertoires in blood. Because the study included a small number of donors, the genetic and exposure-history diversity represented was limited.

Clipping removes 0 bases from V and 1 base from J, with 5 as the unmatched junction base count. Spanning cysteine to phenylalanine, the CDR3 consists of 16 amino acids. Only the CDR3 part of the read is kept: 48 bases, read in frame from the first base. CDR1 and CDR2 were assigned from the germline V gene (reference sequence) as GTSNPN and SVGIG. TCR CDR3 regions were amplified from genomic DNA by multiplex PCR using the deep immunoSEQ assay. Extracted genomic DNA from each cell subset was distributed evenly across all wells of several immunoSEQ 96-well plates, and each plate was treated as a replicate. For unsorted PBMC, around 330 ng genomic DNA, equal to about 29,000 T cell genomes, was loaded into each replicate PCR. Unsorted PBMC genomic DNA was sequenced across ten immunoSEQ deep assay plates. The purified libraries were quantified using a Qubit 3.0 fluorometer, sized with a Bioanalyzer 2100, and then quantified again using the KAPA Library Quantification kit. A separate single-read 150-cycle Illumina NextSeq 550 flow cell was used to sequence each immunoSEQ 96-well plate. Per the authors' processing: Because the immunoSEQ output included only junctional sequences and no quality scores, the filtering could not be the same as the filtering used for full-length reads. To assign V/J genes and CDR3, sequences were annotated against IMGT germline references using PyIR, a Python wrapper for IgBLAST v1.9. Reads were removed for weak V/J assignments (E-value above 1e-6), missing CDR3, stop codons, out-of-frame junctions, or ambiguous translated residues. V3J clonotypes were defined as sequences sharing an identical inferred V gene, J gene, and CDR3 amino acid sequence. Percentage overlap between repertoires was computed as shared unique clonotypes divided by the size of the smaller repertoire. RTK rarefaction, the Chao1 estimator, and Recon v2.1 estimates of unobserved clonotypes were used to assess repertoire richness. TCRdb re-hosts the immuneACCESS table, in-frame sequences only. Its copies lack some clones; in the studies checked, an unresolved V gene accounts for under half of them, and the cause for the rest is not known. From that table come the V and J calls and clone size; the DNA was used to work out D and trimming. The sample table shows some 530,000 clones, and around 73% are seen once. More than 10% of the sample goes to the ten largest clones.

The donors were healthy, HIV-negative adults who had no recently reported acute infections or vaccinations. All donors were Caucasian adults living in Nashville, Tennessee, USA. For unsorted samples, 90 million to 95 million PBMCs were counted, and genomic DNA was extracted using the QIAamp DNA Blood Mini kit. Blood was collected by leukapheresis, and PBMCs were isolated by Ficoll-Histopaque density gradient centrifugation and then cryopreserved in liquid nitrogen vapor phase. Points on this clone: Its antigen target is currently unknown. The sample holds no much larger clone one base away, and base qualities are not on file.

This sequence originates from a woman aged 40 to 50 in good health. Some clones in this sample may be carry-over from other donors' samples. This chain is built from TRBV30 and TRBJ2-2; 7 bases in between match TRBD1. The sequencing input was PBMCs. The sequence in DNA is TGTGCCTGGAGTGTAAGGGGGCAGGAGAACACCGGGGAGCTGTTTTTT. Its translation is CAWSVRGQENTGELFF.